Presented here are 8 T cell receptor beta chains from one specimen sequenced in a study of blood T cell repertoires in COVID-19. TCRdb keeps only in-frame clones here, not all; method: immunoSEQ multiplex PCR. The table records 350,000 or so clones, about nine tenths of them present only once. What was sequenced was peripheral blood. The source is a woman aged 55-69 years with COVID-19, enrolled during active disease.

V is TRBV27 and J is TRBJ2-1; TRBD2 might be the D (7 bases). The CDR3 loop spans 14 amino acids. CDR1 is MNHEY and CDR2 is SMNVEV in the germline V gene (reference sequence). With 9 bases removed from V and 6 bases from J, the gap between germline ends came to 18 bases. CDR3 nucleotides: TGTGCCAGTATGAGACGGGGGGCGGGCAATGAGCAGTTCTTC. Translation gives CASMRRGAGNEQFF.

This CDR3 is CASSSPRTSGGYEQYF. The CDR3, as DNA: TGTGCCAGCAGTTCCCCTCGGACTAGCGGAGGATACGAGCAGTACTTC. The chain has TRBV6-5 and TRBJ2-7, with 10 bases matching TRBD2. Trimming took 4 bases from V and 4 from J; bases not matched to a gene: 10. The CDR3 contains 16 residues. CDR1 and CDR2 from the germline V gene are MNHEY and SVGAGI.

The count of this clone is one. This chain connects TRBV6-5 to TRBJ1-3, with 7 bases lining up with TRBD1. J gave up 3 bases and V 8 bases, and 4 bases lay outside the gene matches. CDR3 size: 13 residues. Germline-derived CDR1 and CDR2 are MNHEY and SVGAGI. This CDR3 is CASGDRLGNTIYF. CDR3 DNA: TGTGCCAGCGGGGACAGACTTGGAAACACCATATATTTT.

The chain links TRBV25-1 to TRBJ1-6; the D gene is possibly TRBD1 (5 bases). CDR3 length equals 14 residues. V lost 3 bases to trimming and J lost 10 bases, with 13 bases between them. Germline V CDR1 and CDR2: MGHDK, SYGVNS. In nucleotides, the CDR3 is TGTGCCAGCAGTGACGGGGGGGTCTGGTCACCCCTCCACTTT. Encoded protein: CASSDGGVWSPLHF.

The V call is TRBV14, the J call TRBJ1-3; no definite D call. Trimming removed 5 bases at V and 0 bases at J, with 11 bases between. CDR1 is SGHDN and CDR2 is FVKESK in the germline V gene. The CDR3 is made up of 15 amino acids. In DNA form, the CDR3 reads TGTGCCAGCAGCAAGGAGAGAAGCTCTGGAAACACCATATATTTT. Its protein product is CASSKERSSGNTIYF. The entire variable domain, with the rest obtained from reference TRBV14 and TRBJ1-3, is as follows: EAGVTQFPSHSVIEKGQTVTLRCDPISGHDNLYWYRRVMGKEIKFLLHFVKESKQDESGMPNNRFLAERTGGTYSTLKVQPAELEDSGVYFCASSKERSSGNTIYFGEGSWLTVV.

The chain combines TRBV6-5 with TRBJ2-7; D might be TRBD2 (6 bases). Trimming removed 7 bases from V and 4 bases from J, with 20 bases in between. CDR3 length: 15 residues. The germline CDR1 and CDR2 sequences are MNHEY and SVGAGI. The CDR3 nucleotides are TGTGCCAGCACCCCGGGGGTGCGGGGCTTGTACGAGCAGTACTTC. Protein product: CASTPGVRGLYEQYF.

The chain recombines TRBV6-1 with TRBJ1-4; D is undetermined. Trimming removed 3 bases from V and 10 bases from J, with 15 bases in between. The CDR3 covers 14 residues. CDR1 is MNHNS, CDR2 SASEGT, per germline. The CDR3 DNA sequence: TGTGCCAGCAGTGAGGTGGGGAGTCCTGGAAAACTGTTTTTT. Its protein is CASSEVGSPGKLFF.

The genes are TRBV5-1 and TRBJ2-1; TRBD2 matches at 13 bases. Germline V gene sequence: CDR1 SGHRS, CDR2 YFSETQ. This CDR3 contains 19 residues. Unmatched junction bases numbered 16, after V lost 4 bases and J lost 6 bases. CDR3 DNA: TGCGCCAGCAGCCCCCACCCACTAGCGGGGGGGCAGAGGGGCAATGAGCAGTTCTTC. This sequence encodes CASSPHPLAGGQRGNEQFF.